The source of this TCR beta chain is a study of CD8 T cells in Susac syndrome. Regarding the study as a whole: In Susac syndrome, the CD4+ T cell repertoires did not show clonal expansion.

Trimming left V 3 bases short and J 7 bases short, with 7 bases between. The CDR3 runs to 13 residues. Random hexamers primed reverse transcription of about 0.5 to 1 ug RNA. Multiplex immunoSEQ PCR targeted 54 Vbeta and 13 Jbeta TCR beta segments. TCRdb used MiXCR to reprocess the immunoSEQ multiplex PCR reads, holding one entry per CDR3 protein. The table lists about 180,000 distinct CDR3 sequences, around 94% of them singletons. CD8+ and CD4+ blood T cells underwent TCR beta sequencing. With respect to this clonotype: Its specificity is unknown.

This TCR came from a human donor with Susac syndrome. The chain joins TRBV12-3 or TRBV12-4 to TRBJ1-6; no definite D call. The sample was CD4+ T cells from PBMCs. CDR3 coding DNA: TGTGCCAGCAGTTTCCCTGAAAATTCACCCCTCCACTTT. This codes for CASSFPENSPLHF.